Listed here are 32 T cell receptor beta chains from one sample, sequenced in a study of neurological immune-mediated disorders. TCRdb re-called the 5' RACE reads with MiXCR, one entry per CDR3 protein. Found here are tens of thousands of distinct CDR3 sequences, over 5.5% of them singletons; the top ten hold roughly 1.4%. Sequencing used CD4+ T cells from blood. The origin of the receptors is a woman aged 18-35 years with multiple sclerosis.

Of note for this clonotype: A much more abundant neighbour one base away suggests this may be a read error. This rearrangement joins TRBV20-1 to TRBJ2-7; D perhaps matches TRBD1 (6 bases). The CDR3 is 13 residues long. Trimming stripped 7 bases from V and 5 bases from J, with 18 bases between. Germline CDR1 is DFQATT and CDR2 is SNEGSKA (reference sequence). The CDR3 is CSVRRQGSNEQYV. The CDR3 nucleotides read TGCAGTGTTAGGAGGCAGGGGTCCAACGAGCAGTACGTC.

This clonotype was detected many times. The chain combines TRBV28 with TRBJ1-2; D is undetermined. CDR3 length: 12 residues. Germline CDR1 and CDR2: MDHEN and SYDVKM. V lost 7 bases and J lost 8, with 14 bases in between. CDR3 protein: CASTPKPGGYTF. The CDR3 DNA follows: TGTGCCAGCACCCCCAAGCCAGGCGGCTACACCTTC.

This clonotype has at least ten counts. The chain's CDR3 is CASSLAGAGDYNEQFF. The CDR3 nucleotides are TGCGCCAGCAGCTTGGCCGGGGCCGGGGATTACAATGAGCAGTTCTTC. The chain has TRBV5-1 and TRBJ2-1, with D perhaps assigned TRBD1 or TRBD2 (5 bases each). Germline loops: CDR1 SGHRS, CDR2 YFSETQ. This CDR3 spans 16 amino acids. Trimming took off 0 bases at V and 4 bases at J, with 14 bases between the two ends.

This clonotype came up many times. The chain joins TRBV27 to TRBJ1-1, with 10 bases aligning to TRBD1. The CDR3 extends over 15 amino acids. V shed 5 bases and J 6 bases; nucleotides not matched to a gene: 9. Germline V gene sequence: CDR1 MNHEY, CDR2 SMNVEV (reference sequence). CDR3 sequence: CASSTRTGGRAEAFF. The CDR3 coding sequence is TGTGCCAGCAGTACCCGGACAGGGGGTAGGGCTGAAGCTTTCTTT.

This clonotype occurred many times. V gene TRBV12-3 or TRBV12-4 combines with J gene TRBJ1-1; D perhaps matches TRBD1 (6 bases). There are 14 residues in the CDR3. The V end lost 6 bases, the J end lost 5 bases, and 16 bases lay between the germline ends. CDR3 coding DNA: TGTGCCAGCAGATTCGACAGGAAAAGAACTGAAGCTTTCTTT. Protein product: CASRFDRKRTEAFF.

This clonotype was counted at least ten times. The CDR3 loop reads CASSPQAANTGELFF. The CDR3 bases are TGTGCCAGCTCACCACAAGCTGCGAACACCGGGGAGCTGTTTTTT. The gene calls are TRBV18 and TRBJ2-2; D is unresolved. The CDR3 extends over 15 amino acids. Germline CDR1 reads KGHSH; CDR2 reads LQKENI. The V end was cut by 1 base, the J end by 0 bases, with 6 bases between.

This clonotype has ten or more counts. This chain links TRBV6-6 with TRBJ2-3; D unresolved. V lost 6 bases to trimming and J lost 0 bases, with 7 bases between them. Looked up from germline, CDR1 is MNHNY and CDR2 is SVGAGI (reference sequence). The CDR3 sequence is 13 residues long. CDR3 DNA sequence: TGTGCCAGCAGCCAGGACAGCACAGATACGCAGTATTTT. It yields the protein CASSQDSTDTQYF.

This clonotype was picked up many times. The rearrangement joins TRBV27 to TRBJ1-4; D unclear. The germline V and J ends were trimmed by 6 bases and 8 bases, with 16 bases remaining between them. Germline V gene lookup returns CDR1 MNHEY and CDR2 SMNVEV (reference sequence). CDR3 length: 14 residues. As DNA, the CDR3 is TGTGCCAGCAGGAGCGGACGGTTCCGGGAAAAACTGTTTTTT. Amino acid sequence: CASRSGRFREKLFF.

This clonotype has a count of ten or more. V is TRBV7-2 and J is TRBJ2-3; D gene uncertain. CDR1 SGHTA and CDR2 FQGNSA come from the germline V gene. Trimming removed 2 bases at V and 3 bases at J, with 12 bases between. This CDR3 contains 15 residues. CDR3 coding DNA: TGTGCCAGCAGCTTATCCCGGATTGGTACAGATACGCAGTATTTT. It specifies CASSLSRIGTDTQYF.

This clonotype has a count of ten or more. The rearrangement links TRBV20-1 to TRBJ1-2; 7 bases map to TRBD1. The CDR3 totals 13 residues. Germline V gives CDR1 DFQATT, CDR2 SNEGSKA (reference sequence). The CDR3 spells CRAPTGNTYGYTF. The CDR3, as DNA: TGCAGAGCTCCGACAGGGAACACCTATGGCTACACCTTC.

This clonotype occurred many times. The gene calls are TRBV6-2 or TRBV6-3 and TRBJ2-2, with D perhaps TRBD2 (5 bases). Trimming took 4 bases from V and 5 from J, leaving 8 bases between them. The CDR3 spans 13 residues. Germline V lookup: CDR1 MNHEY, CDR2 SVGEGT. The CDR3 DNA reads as TGTGCCAGCAGTTCCACTAGAACCGGGGAGCTGTTTTTT. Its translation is CASSSTRTGELFF.

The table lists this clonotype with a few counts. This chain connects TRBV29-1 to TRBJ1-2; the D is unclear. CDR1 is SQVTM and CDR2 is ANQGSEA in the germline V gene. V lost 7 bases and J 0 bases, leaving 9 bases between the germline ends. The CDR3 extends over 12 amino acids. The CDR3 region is CSGEGPNYGYTF. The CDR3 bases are TGCAGCGGGGAGGGCCCTAACTATGGCTACACCTTC.

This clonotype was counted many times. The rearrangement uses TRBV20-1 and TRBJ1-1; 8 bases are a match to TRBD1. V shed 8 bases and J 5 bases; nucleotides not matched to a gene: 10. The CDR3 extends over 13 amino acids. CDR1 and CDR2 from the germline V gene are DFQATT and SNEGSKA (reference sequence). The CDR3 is CSRTGFIGTEAFF. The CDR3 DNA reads TGCAGTAGGACAGGGTTTATTGGGACTGAAGCTTTCTTT.

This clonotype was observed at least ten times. DNA of the CDR3: TGCAGCGCCAAGGGCCTAGCGGGGGACTCCGCCTACAATGAGCAGTTCTTC. Its protein product is CSAKGLAGDSAYNEQFF. V usage is TRBV29-1 and J usage is TRBJ2-1, with 10 bases aligning to TRBD2. The V segment lost 7 bases and the J segment 2 bases; nucleotides outside the gene matches: 14. The CDR3 has 17 amino acids. CDR1 is SQVTM, CDR2 ANQGSEA, per germline.

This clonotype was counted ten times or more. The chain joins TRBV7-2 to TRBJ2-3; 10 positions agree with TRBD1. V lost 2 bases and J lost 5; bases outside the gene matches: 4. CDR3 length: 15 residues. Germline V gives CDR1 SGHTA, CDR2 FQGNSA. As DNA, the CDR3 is TGTGCCAGCAGCTTATCTGGACAGGGGGGAGATACGCAGTATTTT. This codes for CASSLSGQGGDTQYF.

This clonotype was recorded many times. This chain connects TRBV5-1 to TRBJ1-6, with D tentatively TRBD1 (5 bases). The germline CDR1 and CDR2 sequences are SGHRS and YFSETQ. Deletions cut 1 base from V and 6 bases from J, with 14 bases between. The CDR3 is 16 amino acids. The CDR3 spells CASSLNVGGGNSPLHF. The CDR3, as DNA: TGCGCCAGCAGCTTGAACGTGGGGGGGGGTAATTCACCCCTCCACTTT.

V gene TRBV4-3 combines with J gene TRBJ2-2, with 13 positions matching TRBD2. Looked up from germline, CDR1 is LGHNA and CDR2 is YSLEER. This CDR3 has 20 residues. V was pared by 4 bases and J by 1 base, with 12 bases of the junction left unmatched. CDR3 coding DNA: TGCGCCAGCAGCCCGGGACTAGCGGGACCCTCCCTCGGGAACACCGGGGAGCTGTTTTTT. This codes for CASSPGLAGPSLGNTGELFF.

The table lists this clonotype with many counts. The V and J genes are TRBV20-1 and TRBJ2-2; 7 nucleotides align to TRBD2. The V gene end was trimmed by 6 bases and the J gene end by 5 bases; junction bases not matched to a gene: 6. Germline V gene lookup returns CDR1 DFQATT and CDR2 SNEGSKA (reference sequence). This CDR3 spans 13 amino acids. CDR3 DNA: TGCAGTGCAATACCCGGGGGGACCGGGGAGCTGTTTTTT. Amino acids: CSAIPGGTGELFF.

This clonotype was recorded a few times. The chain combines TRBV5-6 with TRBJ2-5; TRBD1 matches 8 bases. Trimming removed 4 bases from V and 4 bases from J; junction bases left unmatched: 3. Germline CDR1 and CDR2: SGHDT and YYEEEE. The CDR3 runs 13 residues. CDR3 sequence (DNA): TGTGCCAGCAGCACAGACAGGGGAGAGACCCAGTACTTC. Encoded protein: CASSTDRGETQYF.

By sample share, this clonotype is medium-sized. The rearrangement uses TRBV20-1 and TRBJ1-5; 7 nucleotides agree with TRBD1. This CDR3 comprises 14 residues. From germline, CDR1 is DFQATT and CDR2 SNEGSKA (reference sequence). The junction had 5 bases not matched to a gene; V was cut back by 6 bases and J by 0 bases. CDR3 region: CSAPGQNSNQPQHF. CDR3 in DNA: TGCAGTGCCCCGGGACAGAATAGCAATCAGCCCCAGCATTTT.

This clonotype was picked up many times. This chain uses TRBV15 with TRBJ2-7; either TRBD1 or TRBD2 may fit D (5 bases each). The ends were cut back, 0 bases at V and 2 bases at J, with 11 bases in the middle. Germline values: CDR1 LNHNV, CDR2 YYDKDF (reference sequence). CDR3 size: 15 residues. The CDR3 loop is CATSRDLRGPYEQYV. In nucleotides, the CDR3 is TGTGCCACCAGCAGAGACCTCCGGGGCCCCTACGAGCAGTACGTC.

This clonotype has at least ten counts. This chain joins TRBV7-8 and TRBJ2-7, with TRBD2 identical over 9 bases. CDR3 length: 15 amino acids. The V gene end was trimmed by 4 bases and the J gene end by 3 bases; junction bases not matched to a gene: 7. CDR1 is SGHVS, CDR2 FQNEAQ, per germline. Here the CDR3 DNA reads TGTGCCAGCAGCTCCCCGGGACTAGCAGGCTACGAGCAGTACTTC. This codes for CASSSPGLAGYEQYF. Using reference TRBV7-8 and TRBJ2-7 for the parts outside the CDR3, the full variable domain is GAGVSQSPRYKVAKRGQDVALRCDPISGHVSLFWYQQALGQGPEFLTYFQNEAQLDKSGLPSDRFFAERPEGSVSTLKIQRTQQEDSAVYLCASSSPGLAGYEQYFGPGTRLTVT.

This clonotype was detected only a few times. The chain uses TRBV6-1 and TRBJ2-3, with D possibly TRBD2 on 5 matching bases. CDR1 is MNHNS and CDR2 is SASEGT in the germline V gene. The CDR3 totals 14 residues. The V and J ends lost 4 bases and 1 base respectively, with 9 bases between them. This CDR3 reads CASSVSGRTDTQYF. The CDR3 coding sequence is TGTGCCAGCAGTGTGAGCGGACGCACAGATACGCAGTATTTT.

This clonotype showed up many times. The CDR3 nucleotides are TGTGCCACCAGCAAGGGGCTAACCTACGAGCAGTACTTC. Translating gives CATSKGLTYEQYF. V usage is TRBV15 and J usage is TRBJ2-7; a weak D match, TRBD1 (5 bases). Germline V lookup: CDR1 LNHNV, CDR2 YYDKDF (reference sequence). This CDR3 spans 13 amino acids. V lost 4 bases and J lost 2, with 9 bases in between.

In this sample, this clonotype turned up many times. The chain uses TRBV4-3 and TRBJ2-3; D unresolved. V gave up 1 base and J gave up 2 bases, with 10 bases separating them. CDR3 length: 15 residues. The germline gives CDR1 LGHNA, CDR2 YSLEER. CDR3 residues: CASSQGQRVTDTQYF. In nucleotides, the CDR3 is TGCGCCAGCAGCCAAGGACAACGGGTCACAGATACGCAGTATTTT.

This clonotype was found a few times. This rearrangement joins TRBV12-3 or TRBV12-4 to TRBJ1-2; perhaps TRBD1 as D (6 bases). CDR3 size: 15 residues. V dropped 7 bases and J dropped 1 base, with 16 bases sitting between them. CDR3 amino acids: CASTPRQGLNYGYTF. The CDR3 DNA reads TGTGCCAGCACCCCCCGGCAGGGGCTTAACTATGGCTACACCTTC.

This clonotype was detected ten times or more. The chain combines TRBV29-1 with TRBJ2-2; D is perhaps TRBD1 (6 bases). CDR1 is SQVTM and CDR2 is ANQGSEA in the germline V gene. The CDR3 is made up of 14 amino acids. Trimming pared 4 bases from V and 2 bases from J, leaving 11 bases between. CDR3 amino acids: CSVARTVNTGELFF. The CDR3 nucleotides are TGCAGCGTTGCCCGGACAGTCAACACCGGGGAGCTGTTTTTT.

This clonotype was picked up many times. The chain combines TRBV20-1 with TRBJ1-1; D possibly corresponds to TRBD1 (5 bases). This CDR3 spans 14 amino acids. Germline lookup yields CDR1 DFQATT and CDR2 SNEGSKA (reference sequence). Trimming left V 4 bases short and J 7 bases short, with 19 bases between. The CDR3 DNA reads TGCAGTGCTACTTACCAGACGGGGCAAGTTGAAGCTTTCTTT. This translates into CSATYQTGQVEAFF.

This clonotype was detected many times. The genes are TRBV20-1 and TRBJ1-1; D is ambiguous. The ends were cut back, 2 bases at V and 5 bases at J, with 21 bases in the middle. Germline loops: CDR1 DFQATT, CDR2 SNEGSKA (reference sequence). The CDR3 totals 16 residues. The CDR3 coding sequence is TGCAGTGCTAGAAATTTAGGGTCCTGGTTTGGTACTGAAGCTTTCTTT. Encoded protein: CSARNLGSWFGTEAFF.

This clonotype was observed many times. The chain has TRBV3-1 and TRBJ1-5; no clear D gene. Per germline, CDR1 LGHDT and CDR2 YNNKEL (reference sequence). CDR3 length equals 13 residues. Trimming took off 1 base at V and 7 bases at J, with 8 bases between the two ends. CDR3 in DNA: TGTGCCAGCAGCCAAGGAGGAGGACAGCCCCAGCATTTT. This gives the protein CASSQGGGQPQHF.

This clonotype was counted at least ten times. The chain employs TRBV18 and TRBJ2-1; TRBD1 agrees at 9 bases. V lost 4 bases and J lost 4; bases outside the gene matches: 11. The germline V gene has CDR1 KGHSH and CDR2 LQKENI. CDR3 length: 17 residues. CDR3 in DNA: TGTGCCAGCTCACGAAATACAGGGGGCCAGGGATACAATGAGCAGTTCTTC. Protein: CASSRNTGGQGYNEQFF.

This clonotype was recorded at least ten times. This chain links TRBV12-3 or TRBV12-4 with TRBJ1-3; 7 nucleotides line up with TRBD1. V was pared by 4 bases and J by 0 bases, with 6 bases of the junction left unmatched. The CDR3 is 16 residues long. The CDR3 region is CASSSGQRNSGNTIYF. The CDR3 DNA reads TGTGCCAGCAGTTCGGGACAGCGAAACTCTGGAAACACCATATATTTT.